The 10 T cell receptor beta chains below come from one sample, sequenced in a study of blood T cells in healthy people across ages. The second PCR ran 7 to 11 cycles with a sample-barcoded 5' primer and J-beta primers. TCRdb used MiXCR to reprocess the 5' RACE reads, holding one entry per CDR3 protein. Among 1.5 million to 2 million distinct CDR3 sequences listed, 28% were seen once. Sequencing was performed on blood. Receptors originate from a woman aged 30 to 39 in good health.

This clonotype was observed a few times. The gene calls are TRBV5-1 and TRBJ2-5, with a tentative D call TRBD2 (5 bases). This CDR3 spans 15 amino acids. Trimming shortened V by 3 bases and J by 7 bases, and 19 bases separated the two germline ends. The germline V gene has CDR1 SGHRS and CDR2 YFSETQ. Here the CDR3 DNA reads TGCGCCAGCAGCTCCGGACTCCCGGAAATGGGGACCCAGTACTTC. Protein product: CASSSGLPEMGTQYF.

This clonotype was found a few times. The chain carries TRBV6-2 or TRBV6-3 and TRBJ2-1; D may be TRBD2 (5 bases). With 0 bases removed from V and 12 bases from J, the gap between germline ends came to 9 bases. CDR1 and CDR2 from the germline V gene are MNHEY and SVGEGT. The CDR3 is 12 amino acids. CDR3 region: CASSYSKAGQFF. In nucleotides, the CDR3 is TGTGCCAGCAGTTACTCCAAGGCGGGGCAGTTCTTC.

CDR3 nucleotides: TGTGCCATCAGTGAATGGGGGGACGATAACAATCAGCCCCAGCATTTT. This gives the protein CAISEWGDDNNQPQHF. The chain combines TRBV10-3 with TRBJ1-5, with D perhaps matching TRBD1 (5 bases). Germline assignment: CDR1 ENHRY and CDR2 SYGVKD. The V and J ends lost 3 bases and 3 bases respectively, with 15 bases between them. The CDR3 totals 16 residues.

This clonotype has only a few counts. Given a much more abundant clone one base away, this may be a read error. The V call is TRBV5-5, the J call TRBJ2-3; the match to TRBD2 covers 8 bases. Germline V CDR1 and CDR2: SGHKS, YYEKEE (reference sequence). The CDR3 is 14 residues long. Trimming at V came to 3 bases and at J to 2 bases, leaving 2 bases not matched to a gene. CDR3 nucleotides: TGTGCCAGCAGCTGGACTAGCACCACAGATACGCAGTATTTT. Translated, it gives CASSWTSTTDTQYF. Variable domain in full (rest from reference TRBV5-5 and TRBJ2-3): DAGVTQSPTHLIKTRGQQVTLRCSPISGHKSVSWYQQVLGQGPQFIFQYYEKEERGRGNFPDRFSARQFPNYSSELNVNALLLGDSALYLCASSWTSTTDTQYFGPGTRLTVL.

CDR3 sequence: CASSGADGGRTEAFF. The DNA for the CDR3 is TGTGCCAGCAGCGGAGCCGACGGGGGGCGGACTGAAGCTTTCTTT. The J gene is TRBJ1-1, the V gene TRBV9, with a tentative D call TRBD1 (6 bases). This CDR3 region has 15 residues. Germline CDR1 is SGDLS and CDR2 is YYNGEE. Trimming took off 3 bases at V and 5 bases at J, with 17 bases between the two ends.

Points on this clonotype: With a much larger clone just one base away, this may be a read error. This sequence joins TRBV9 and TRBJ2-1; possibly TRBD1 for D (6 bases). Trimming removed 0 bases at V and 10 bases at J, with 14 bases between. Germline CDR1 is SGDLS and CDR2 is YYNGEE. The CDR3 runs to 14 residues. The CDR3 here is CASSVEQGPNEQFF. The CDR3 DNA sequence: TGTGCCAGCAGCGTAGAACAGGGTCCCAACGAGCAGTTCTTC.

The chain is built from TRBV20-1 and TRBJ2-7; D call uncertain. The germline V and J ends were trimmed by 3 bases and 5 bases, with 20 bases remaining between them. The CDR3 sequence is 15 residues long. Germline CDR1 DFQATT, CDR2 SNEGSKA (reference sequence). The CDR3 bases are TGCAGTGCTAGTCTCATTTCTGGGGTTGCCAACGAGCAGTACTTC. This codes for CSASLISGVANEQYF.

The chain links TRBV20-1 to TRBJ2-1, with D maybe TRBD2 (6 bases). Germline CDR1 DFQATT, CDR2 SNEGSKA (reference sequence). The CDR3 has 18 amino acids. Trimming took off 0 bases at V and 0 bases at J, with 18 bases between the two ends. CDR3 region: CSARDLGIAVSSYNEQFF. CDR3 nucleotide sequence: TGCAGTGCTAGAGATCTTGGGATAGCGGTGAGCTCCTACAATGAGCAGTTCTTC.

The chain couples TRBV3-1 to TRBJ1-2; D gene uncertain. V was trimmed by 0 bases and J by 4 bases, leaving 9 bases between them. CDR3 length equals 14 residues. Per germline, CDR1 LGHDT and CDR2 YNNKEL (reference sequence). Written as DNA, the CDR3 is TGTGCCAGCAGCCAAGATCCCGGGGTCTATGGCTACACCTTC. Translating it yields CASSQDPGVYGYTF.

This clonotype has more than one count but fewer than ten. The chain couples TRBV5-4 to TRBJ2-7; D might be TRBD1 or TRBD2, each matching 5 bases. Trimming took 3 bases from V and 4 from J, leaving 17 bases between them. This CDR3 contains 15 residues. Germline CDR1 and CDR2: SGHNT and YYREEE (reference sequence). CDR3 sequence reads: CASSSRTEGPYEQYF. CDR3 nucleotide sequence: TGTGCCAGCAGCTCCCGGACTGAGGGACCATACGAGCAGTACTTC.